What follows are 27 T cell receptor beta chains derived from one specimen sequenced in a study of blood T cell repertoires in COVID-19. Only in-frame clones appear in the TCRdb table, and some are missing; sequencing was by immunoSEQ multiplex PCR. The repertoire has 68,000 or so clones, 85% to 90% of them found once; the top ten carry 3.5% to 5%. Material: peripheral blood. The receptors stem from a man aged 50 or older with acute or convalescent COVID-19.

The chain links TRBV30 to TRBJ2-7; 10 bases map to TRBD1. Germline CDR1 reads GTSNPN; CDR2 reads SVGIG (reference sequence). The CDR3 is 15 amino acids. V lost 3 bases, J lost 1 base, and 6 bases stayed unmatched. The DNA for the CDR3 is TGTGCCTGGAGGCGACAGGGGGCATCATCCTACGAGCAGTACTTC. Its translation is CAWRRQGASSYEQYF.

The chain couples TRBV6-5 to TRBJ1-1; D not resolved. V lost 7 bases, J lost 4 bases, and 16 bases lay in between. Germline CDR1 and CDR2: MNHEY and SVGAGI. The CDR3 consists of 14 residues. CDR3 sequence reads: CASKGGEASTEAFF. The CDR3 region has the DNA TGTGCCAGCAAGGGTGGGGAGGCGAGCACTGAAGCTTTCTTT.

V gene TRBV11-2 combines with J gene TRBJ2-2; 7 bases line up with TRBD1. V was clipped by 5 bases and J by 1 base; unmatched bases: 7. The CDR3 runs 16 residues. Germline assignment: CDR1 SGHAT and CDR2 FQNNGV. CDR3 sequence reads: CASSSEGAMNTGELFF. CDR3 nucleotides: TGTGCCAGCAGCAGCGAGGGGGCCATGAACACCGGGGAGCTGTTTTTT.

This chain uses TRBV27 with TRBJ1-2; D uncertain. Looked up from germline, CDR1 is MNHEY and CDR2 is SMNVEV (reference sequence). CDR3 length: 13 residues. Trimming stripped 2 bases from V and 2 bases from J, with 6 bases between. Here the CDR3 reads CASSLNGNYGYTF. The CDR3 DNA is TGTGCCAGCAGTTTAAACGGGAACTATGGCTACACCTTC.

The chain recombines TRBV20-1 with TRBJ2-5, with D possibly being TRBD2 (5 bases). This CDR3 region has 11 residues. Germline lookup yields CDR1 DFQATT and CDR2 SNEGSKA (reference sequence). Trimming shortened V by 0 bases and J by 7 bases, and 6 bases separated the two germline ends. The CDR3 protein is CSAREGRTQYF. CDR3 coding DNA: TGCAGTGCTAGAGAGGGGAGGACCCAGTACTTC.

The gene calls are TRBV27 and TRBJ2-1, with D perhaps matching TRBD2 (6 bases). This CDR3 region has 12 residues. Germline CDR1 is MNHEY and CDR2 is SMNVEV (reference sequence). The V end was cut by 5 bases, the J end by 7 bases, with 9 bases between. For the CDR3, the DNA is TGTGCCAGCAGTGAGGGGAGGAATGAGCAGTTCTTC. Its protein is CASSEGRNEQFF.

This chain links TRBV6-6 with TRBJ1-1; D is possibly TRBD1 (5 bases). Germline lookup yields CDR1 MNHNY and CDR2 SVGAGI (reference sequence). Between the trimmed V and J ends, which lost 2 bases and 3 bases, there was a span of 7 bases. This CDR3 has 13 amino acids. CDR3 region: CASSYGAYTEAFF. In nucleotides, the CDR3 is TGTGCCAGCAGTTACGGGGCGTACACTGAAGCTTTCTTT.

V and J are TRBV4-1 and TRBJ1-1; 9 bases align to TRBD1. Looked up from germline, CDR1 is MGHRA and CDR2 is YSYEKL. V was pared by 4 bases and J by 0 bases, with 12 bases of the junction left unmatched. The length of the CDR3 is 18 residues. In DNA form, the CDR3 reads TGCGCCAGCAGCCGTCCCCCGGGACAGGGAATACTGAACACTGAAGCTTTCTTT. Translation gives CASSRPPGQGILNTEAFF.

This chain uses TRBV28 with TRBJ2-1; D is perhaps TRBD2 (6 bases). Per germline, CDR1 MDHEN and CDR2 SYDVKM. V lost 5 bases, J lost 2 bases, and 13 bases lay in between. The CDR3 extends over 15 amino acids. This CDR3 reads CASSTRDWTYNEQFF. CDR3 in DNA: TGTGCCAGCAGTACAAGGGACTGGACCTACAATGAGCAGTTCTTC.

The chain carries TRBV13 and TRBJ1-4; 9 bases line up with TRBD1. V lost 5 bases, J lost 3 bases, and 7 bases stayed unmatched. CDR3 length: 16 amino acids. The germline V gene has CDR1 PRHDT and CDR2 FYEKMQ (reference sequence). Written as DNA, the CDR3 is TGTGCCAGCAGCAAACAGGGGGCGGGGGCTAATGAAAAACTGTTTTTT. Protein sequence: CASSKQGAGANEKLFF.

This rearrangement joins TRBV10-3 to TRBJ2-7; 10 bases line up with TRBD1. Per germline, CDR1 ENHRY and CDR2 SYGVKD. The V segment lost 4 bases and the J segment 4 bases; nucleotides outside the gene matches: 7. The CDR3 length is 15 residues. The CDR3 sequence: CAISGGQGTLYEQYF. CDR3 bases: TGTGCCATCAGTGGGGGACAGGGGACCTTATACGAGCAGTACTTC.

The chain combines TRBV28 with TRBJ2-1, with 13 bases fitting TRBD2. J gave up 0 bases and V 7 bases, and 9 bases lay outside the gene matches. Germline V CDR1 and CDR2: MDHEN, SYDVKM. The CDR3 has 18 residues. The CDR3 here is CASISGTSGTSSYNEQFF. Written as DNA, the CDR3 is TGTGCCAGCATCTCCGGGACTAGCGGGACCAGCTCCTACAATGAGCAGTTCTTC.

The chain couples TRBV28 to TRBJ1-5; 11 nucleotides line up with TRBD1. The ends lost 7 bases at V and 4 bases at J; junction bases unmatched: 6. The CDR3 is 15 residues long. Germline CDR1 reads MDHEN; CDR2 reads SYDVKM. In DNA form, the CDR3 reads TGTGCCAGCATTCGGACAGGGGGCAGGAATCAGCCCCAGCATTTT. Translation gives CASIRTGGRNQPQHF. The full variable domain, rest sourced from reference TRBV28 and TRBJ1-5, is DVKVTQSSRYLVKRTGEKVFLECVQDMDHENMFWYRQDPGLGLRLIYFSYDVKMKEKGDIPEGYSVSREKKERFSLILESASTNQTSMYLCASIRTGGRNQPQHFGDGTRLSIL.

The V gene is TRBV21-1, the J gene TRBJ2-7; the table's D call, TRBD2, has no DNA check behind it. TRBV21-1 is labeled a pseudogene. This CDR3 contains 21 residues. CDR3 sequence reads: CASRNPRTGTSASLRPYEQYF. As DNA, the CDR3 is TGTGCCAGCAGAAACCCTAGAACCGGGACTAGCGCGAGCCTGCGACCCTACGAGCAGTACTTC.

This rearrangement joins TRBV11-3 to TRBJ2-7, with TRBD2 matching over 9 bases. J gave up 4 bases and V 3 bases, and 4 bases lay outside the gene matches. Germline V gene data show CDR1 as SGHNT and CDR2 as YENEEA. The CDR3 consists of 14 residues. The CDR3 spells CASSFSGSWYEQYF. The CDR3 DNA is TGTGCCAGCAGCTTTAGCGGGAGTTGGTACGAGCAGTACTTC.

The DNA for the CDR3 is TGTGCCTGGAGTCCCGGCGGCGGGCGGAATGAAAAACTGTTTTTT. It is translated as CAWSPGGGRNEKLFF. J is TRBJ1-4 and V is TRBV30, with D hard to call. CDR1 and CDR2 (germline): GTSNPN, SVGIG (reference sequence). This CDR3 region has 15 residues. Between the trimmed V and J ends, which lost 2 bases and 5 bases, there was a span of 15 bases.

This chain connects TRBV2 to TRBJ1-5; 10 bases match TRBD1. With V trimmed by 3 bases and J by 3 bases, 17 bases remained unmatched. This CDR3 spans 20 amino acids. Germline V gives CDR1 SNHLY, CDR2 FYNNEI. The CDR3 DNA reads TGTGCCAGCAGTGAGGTGGGACAGGGGATTAGAGGTCGAGTCAATCAGCCCCAGCATTTT. It translates to CASSEVGQGIRGRVNQPQHF. The full variable domain, completed using reference TRBV2 and TRBJ1-5, is EPEVTQTPSHQVTQMGQEVILRCVPISNHLYFYWYRQILGQKVEFLVSFYNNEISEKSEIFDDQFSVERPDGSNFTLKIRSTKLEDSAMYFCASSEVGQGIRGRVNQPQHFGDGTRLSIL.

The rearrangement uses TRBV28 and TRBJ2-7; maybe TRBD1 (5 bases). The CDR3 loop spans 13 amino acids. The ends were cut back, 6 bases at V and 2 bases at J, with 11 bases in the middle. Germline V lookup: CDR1 MDHEN, CDR2 SYDVKM. The CDR3 here is CASRAGSTYEQYF. CDR3 nucleotide sequence: TGTGCCAGCAGGGCAGGGTCAACCTACGAGCAGTACTTC.

This sequence joins TRBV27 and TRBJ1-6; D perhaps matches TRBD1 (5 bases). This CDR3 region has 15 residues. Trimming shortened V by 0 bases and J by 7 bases, and 10 bases separated the two germline ends. CDR1 is MNHEY and CDR2 is SMNVEV in the germline V gene (reference sequence). CDR3: CASSLSAGPNSPLHF. Here the CDR3 DNA reads TGTGCCAGCAGTTTATCGGCAGGGCCCAATTCACCCCTCCACTTT.

The chain has TRBV7-8 and TRBJ1-4, with TRBD1 matching over 7 bases. This CDR3 contains 14 residues. The germline gives CDR1 SGHVS, CDR2 FQNEAQ. Trimming at V came to 3 bases and at J to 8 bases, leaving 6 bases not matched to a gene. CDR3 in DNA: TGTGCCAGCAGCTTTACAGGGGCGGGAGAAAAACTGTTTTTT. Translated, it gives CASSFTGAGEKLFF.

J is TRBJ2-5 and V is TRBV5-4; 7 bases align to TRBD2. Germline values: CDR1 SGHNT, CDR2 YYREEE (reference sequence). V was clipped by 3 bases and J by 5 bases; unmatched bases: 13. The CDR3 extends over 16 amino acids. The CDR3, as DNA: TGTGCCAGCAGCTCGCCTACGACTAGCTCGGGCGAGACCCAGTACTTC. It is translated as CASSSPTTSSGETQYF.

This chain links TRBV28 with TRBJ1-4; D gene uncertain. The germline gives CDR1 MDHEN, CDR2 SYDVKM. V dropped 6 bases and J dropped 8 bases, with 19 bases sitting between them. CDR3 length: 15 amino acids. CDR3 amino acids: CASSKTLRSGEKLFF. The CDR3 DNA reads as TGTGCCAGCAGCAAGACGTTGAGGAGTGGCGAAAAACTGTTTTTT.

The chain recombines TRBV30 with TRBJ1-1; 10 bases fit TRBD1. The CDR3 sequence is 15 residues long. V trimming: 2 bases; J trimming: 3 bases; junction bases outside the gene matches: 6. Germline V CDR1 and CDR2: GTSNPN, SVGIG (reference sequence). For the CDR3, the DNA is TGTGCCTGGAGTCGTACCGGGACAGGGGACACTGAAGCTTTCTTT. It is translated as CAWSRTGTGDTEAFF.

The chain employs TRBV18 and TRBJ1-4; D is possibly TRBD1 (5 bases). The V and J ends lost 3 bases and 4 bases respectively, with 12 bases between them. CDR3 length: 15 residues. CDR1 and CDR2 (germline): KGHSH, LQKENI. The CDR3 sequence is CASSPGGNSNEKLFF. The CDR3 coding sequence is TGTGCCAGCTCACCCGGGGGAAATAGTAATGAAAAACTGTTTTTT.

V gene TRBV21-1 combines with J gene TRBJ1-1. TRBV21-1 is marked as a pseudogene. The CDR3 consists of 15 residues. CDR3 sequence reads: CASSKAEAMNTEAFF. The CDR3 DNA reads TGTGCCAGCAGCAAAGCTGAGGCAATGAACACTGAAGCTTTCTTT.

The rearrangement uses TRBV3-1 (or the pseudogene TRBV3-2) and TRBJ2-7, with 12 bases identical to TRBD2. Losses at the gene ends were 4 bases for V and 2 bases for J; bases not matched to a gene: 6. Looked up from germline, CDR1 is LGHDT and CDR2 is YNNKEL (reference sequence). This CDR3 contains 16 residues. This chain's CDR3 is CASSRQGTSGPYEQYF. In DNA, the CDR3 is TGTGCCAGCAGCCGACAAGGGACTAGCGGGCCCTACGAGCAGTACTTC.

The chain recombines TRBV6-5 with TRBJ2-7, with TRBD2 matching 7 bases. V shed 4 bases and J 2 bases; nucleotides not matched to a gene: 8. CDR1 and CDR2 (germline): MNHEY, SVGAGI. The CDR3 runs to 15 residues. Here the CDR3 reads CASSSRAGLPYEQYF. The CDR3 bases are TGTGCCAGCAGTTCGAGAGCGGGACTGCCCTACGAGCAGTACTTC.